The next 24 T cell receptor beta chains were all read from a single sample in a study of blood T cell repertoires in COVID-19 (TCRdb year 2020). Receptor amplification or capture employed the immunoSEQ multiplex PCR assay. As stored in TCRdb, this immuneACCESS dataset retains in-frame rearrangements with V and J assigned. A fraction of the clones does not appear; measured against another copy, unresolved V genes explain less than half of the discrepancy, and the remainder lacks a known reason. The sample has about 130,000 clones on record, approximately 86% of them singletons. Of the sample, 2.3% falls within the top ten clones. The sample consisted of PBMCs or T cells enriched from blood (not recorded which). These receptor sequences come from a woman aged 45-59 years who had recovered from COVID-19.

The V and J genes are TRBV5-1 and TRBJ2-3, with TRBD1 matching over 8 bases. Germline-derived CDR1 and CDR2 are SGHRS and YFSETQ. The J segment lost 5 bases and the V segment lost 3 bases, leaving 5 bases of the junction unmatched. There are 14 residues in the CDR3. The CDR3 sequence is CASSWTGIGDTQYF. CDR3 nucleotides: TGCGCCAGCAGCTGGACAGGGATAGGAGATACGCAGTATTTT.

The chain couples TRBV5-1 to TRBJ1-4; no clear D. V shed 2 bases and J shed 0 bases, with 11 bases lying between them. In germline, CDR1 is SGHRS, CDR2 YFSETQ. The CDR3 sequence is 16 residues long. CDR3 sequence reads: CASSLATVATNEKLFF. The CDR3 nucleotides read TGCGCCAGCAGCTTAGCTACAGTTGCAACTAATGAAAAACTGTTTTTT.

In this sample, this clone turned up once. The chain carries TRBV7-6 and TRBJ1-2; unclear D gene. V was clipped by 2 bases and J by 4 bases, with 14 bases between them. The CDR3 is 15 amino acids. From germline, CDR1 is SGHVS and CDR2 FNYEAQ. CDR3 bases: TGTGCCAGCAGCTTATTTAGCGAGGGAAGCTATGGCTACACCTTC. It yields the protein CASSLFSEGSYGYTF.

The CDR3 sequence: CASSLTEDRIYGYTF. The DNA of the CDR3 is TGTGCCAGCAGTTTAACTGAGGACAGAATATATGGCTACACCTTC. The V and J genes are TRBV28 and TRBJ1-2; possible D gene TRBD1, 6 bases. The CDR3 extends over 15 amino acids. V lost 2 bases and J 5 bases, leaving 15 bases between the germline ends. Germline CDR1 and CDR2: MDHEN and SYDVKM.

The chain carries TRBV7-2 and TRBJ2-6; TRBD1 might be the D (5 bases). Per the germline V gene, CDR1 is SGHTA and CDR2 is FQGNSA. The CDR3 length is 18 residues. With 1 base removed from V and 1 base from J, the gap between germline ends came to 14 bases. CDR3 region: CASSLGRRVRSGANVLTF. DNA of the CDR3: TGTGCCAGCAGCTTAGGGCGCAGGGTGAGGTCTGGGGCCAACGTCCTGACTTTC. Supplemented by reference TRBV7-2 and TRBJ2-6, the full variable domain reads GAGVSQSPSNKVTEKGKDVELRCDPISGHTALYWYRQSLGQGLEFLIYFQGNSAPDKSGLPSDRFSAERTGGSVSTLTIQRTQQEDSAVYLCASSLGRRVRSGANVLTFGAGSRLTVL.

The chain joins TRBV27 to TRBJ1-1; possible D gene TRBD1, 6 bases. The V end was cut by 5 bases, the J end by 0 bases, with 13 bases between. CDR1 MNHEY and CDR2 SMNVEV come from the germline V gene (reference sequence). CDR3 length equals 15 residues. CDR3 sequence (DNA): TGTGCCAGCAGTCCCGGGACACCCATGAACACTGAAGCTTTCTTT. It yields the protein CASSPGTPMNTEAFF.

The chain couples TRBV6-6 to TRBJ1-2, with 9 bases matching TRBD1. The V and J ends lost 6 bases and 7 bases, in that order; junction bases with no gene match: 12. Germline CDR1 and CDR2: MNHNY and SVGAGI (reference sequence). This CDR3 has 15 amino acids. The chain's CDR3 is CASRTPGTGTFGYTF. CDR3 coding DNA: TGTGCCAGCAGAACTCCTGGGACAGGGACTTTTGGCTACACCTTC.

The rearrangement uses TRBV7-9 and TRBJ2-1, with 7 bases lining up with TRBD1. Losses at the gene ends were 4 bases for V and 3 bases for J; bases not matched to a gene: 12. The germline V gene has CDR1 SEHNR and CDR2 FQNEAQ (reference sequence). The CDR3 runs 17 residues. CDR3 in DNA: TGTGCCAGCAGCTCCCGACAGGGATCGGGTTACTACAATGAGCAGTTCTTC. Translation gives CASSSRQGSGYYNEQFF. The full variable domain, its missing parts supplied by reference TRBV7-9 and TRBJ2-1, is DTGVSQNPRHKITKRGQNVTFRCDPISEHNRLYWYRQTLGQGPEFLTYFQNEAQLEKSRLLSDRFSAERPKGSFSTLEIQRTEQGDSAMYLCASSSRQGSGYYNEQFFGPGTRLTVL.

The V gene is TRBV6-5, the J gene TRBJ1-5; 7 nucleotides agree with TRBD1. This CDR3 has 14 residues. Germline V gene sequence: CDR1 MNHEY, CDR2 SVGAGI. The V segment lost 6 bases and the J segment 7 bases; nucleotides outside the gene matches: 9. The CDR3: CASSSDRRLQPQHF. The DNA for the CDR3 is TGTGCCAGCAGCTCGGACAGGAGGCTGCAGCCCCAGCATTTT.

The CDR3 bases are TGCGCCAGCAGCTTGGGTGCGGGTTCGAACACCGGGGAGCTGTTTTTT. Translating it yields CASSLGAGSNTGELFF. The genes are TRBV5-1 and TRBJ2-2; tentative D call: TRBD2 (5 bases). V was clipped by 0 bases and J by 0 bases, with 9 bases between them. The V gene's germline CDR1 is SGHRS and CDR2 YFSETQ. The CDR3 has 16 residues.

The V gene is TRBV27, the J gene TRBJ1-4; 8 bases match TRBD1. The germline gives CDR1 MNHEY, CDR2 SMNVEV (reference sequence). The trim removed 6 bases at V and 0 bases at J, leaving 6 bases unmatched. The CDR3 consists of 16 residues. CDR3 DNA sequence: TGTGCCAGCAGCCCGGACAGGGCCGCAACTAATGAAAAACTGTTTTTT. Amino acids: CASSPDRAATNEKLFF. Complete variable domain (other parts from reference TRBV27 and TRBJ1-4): EAQVTQNPRYLITVTGKKLTVTCSQNMNHEYMSWYRQDPGLGLRQIYYSMNVEVTDKGDVPEGYKVSRKEKRNFPLILESPSPNQTSLYFCASSPDRAATNEKLFFGSGTQLSVL.

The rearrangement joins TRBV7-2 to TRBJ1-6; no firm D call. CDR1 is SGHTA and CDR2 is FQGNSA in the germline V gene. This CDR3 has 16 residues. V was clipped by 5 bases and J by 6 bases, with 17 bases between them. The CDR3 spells CASSGGPFWGNSPLHF. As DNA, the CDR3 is TGTGCCAGCAGCGGAGGTCCTTTCTGGGGTAATTCACCCCTCCACTTT.

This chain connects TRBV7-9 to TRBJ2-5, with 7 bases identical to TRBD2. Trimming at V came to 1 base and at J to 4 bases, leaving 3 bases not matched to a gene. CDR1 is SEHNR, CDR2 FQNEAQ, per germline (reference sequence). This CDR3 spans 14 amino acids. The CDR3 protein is CASSLGGGGETQYF. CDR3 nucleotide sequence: TGTGCCAGCAGCTTAGGAGGCGGGGGAGAGACCCAGTACTTC.

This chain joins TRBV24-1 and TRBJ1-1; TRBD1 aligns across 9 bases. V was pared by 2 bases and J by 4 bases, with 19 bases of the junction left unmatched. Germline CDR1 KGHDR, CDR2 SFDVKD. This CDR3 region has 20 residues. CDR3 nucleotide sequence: TGTGCCACCAGTGATTGGGCCCTGGGACAGGGAATGTGCTGGCGCACTGAAGCTTTCTTT. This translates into CATSDWALGQGMCWRTEAFF.

CDR3 sequence reads: CASSWTGQGVSNEQFF. CDR3 sequence (DNA): TGCGCCAGCAGCTGGACTGGCCAGGGGGTTTCTAATGAGCAGTTCTTC. This chain connects TRBV5-1 to TRBJ2-1; 7 bases are shared with TRBD1. The CDR3 is 16 residues long. V was clipped by 3 bases and J by 7 bases; unmatched bases: 13. Germline loops: CDR1 SGHRS, CDR2 YFSETQ.

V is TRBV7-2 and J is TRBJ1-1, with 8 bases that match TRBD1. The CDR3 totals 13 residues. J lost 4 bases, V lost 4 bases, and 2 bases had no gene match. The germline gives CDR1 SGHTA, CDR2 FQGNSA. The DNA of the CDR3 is TGTGCCAGCAGCTCACAGGGGGTCACTGAAGCTTTCTTT. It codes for CASSSQGVTEAFF.

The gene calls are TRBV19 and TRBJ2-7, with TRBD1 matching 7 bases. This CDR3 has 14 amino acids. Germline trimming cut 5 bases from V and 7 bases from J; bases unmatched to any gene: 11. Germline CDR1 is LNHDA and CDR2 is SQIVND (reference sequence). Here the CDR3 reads CASSGGQSGGEQYF. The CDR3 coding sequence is TGTGCCAGTAGTGGGGGACAGTCTGGAGGTGAGCAGTACTTC. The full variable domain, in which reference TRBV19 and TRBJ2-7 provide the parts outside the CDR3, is DGGITQSPKYLFRKEGQNVTLSCEQNLNHDAMYWYRQDPGQGLRLIYYSQIVNDFQKGDIAEGYSVSREKKESFPLTVTSAQKNPTAFYLCASSGGQSGGEQYFGPGTRLTVT.

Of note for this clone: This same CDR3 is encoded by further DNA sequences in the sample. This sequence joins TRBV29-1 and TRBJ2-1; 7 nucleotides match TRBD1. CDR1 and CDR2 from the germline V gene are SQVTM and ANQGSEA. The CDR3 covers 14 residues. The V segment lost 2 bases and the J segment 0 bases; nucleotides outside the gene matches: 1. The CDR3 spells CSVEWDSSYNEQFF. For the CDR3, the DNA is TGCAGCGTTGAATGGGACAGCTCCTACAATGAGCAGTTCTTC.

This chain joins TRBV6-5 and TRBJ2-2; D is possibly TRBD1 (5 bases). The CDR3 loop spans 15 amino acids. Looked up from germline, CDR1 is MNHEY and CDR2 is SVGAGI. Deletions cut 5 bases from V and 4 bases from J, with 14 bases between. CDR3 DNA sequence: TGTGCCAGCAGTCCACAGGTCCGGACCACCGGGGAGCTGTTTTTT. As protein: CASSPQVRTTGELFF.

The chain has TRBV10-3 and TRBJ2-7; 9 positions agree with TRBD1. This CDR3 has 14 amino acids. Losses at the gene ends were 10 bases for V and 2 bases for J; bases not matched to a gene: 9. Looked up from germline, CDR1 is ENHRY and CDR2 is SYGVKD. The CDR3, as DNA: TGTGCCAGCTCACAGGGGGCAGTTGCCTACGAGCAGTACTTC. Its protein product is CASSQGAVAYEQYF.

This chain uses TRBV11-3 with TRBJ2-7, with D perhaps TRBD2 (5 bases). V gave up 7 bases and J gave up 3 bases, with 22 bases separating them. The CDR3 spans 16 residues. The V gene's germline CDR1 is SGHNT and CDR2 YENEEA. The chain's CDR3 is CASTLVSGSTHYEQYF. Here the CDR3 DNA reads TGTGCCAGCACCTTGGTATCGGGGTCTACTCACTACGAGCAGTACTTC.

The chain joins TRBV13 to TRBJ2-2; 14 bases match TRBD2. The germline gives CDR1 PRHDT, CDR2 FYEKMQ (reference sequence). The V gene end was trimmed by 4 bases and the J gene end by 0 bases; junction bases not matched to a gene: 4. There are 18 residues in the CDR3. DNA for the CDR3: TGTGCCAGCAGCTCCCAGGGACTAGCGGGGGCGAACACCGGGGAGCTGTTTTTT. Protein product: CASSSQGLAGANTGELFF.

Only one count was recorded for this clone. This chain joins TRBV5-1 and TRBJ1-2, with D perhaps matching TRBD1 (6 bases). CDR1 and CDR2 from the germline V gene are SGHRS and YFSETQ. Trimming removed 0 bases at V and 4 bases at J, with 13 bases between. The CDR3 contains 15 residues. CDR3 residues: CASSLDTGWVYGYTF. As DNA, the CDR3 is TGCGCCAGCAGCTTGGACACAGGGTGGGTCTATGGCTACACCTTC.

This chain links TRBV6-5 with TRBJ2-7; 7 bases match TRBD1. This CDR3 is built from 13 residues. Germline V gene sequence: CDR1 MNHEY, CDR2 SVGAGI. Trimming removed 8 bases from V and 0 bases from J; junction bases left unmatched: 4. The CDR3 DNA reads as TGTGCCAGCTTGGGACAGAGCTCCTACGAGCAGTACTTC. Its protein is CASLGQSSYEQYF.